The 10 T cell receptor beta chains below were found in one sample sequenced in a study of shared clonotypes between healthy human individuals. Generated by immunoSEQ multiplex PCR, the TCRdb table keeps only in-frame clones and is missing some. The sample carries over 2 million clones, around 93% recorded once. Sequenced material: naive CD4+ T cells from PBMCs. Subset described: CD45RA+ positively selected. The receptors derive from a man younger than 30 in good health. Some clones in this sample may be carry-over from other donors' samples.

The CDR3 sequence is CASSPTGRPYEQYF. CDR3 DNA: TGTGCCAGCAGCCCCACAGGGCGGCCCTACGAGCAGTACTTC. The rearrangement uses TRBV28 and TRBJ2-7; tentative D call: TRBD1 (6 bases). Trimming stripped 6 bases from V and 2 bases from J, with 14 bases between. Germline values: CDR1 MDHEN, CDR2 SYDVKM. This CDR3 has 14 residues.

The chain combines TRBV28 with TRBJ2-2; 10 bases map to TRBD1. The CDR3 extends over 14 amino acids. Trimming removed 10 bases from V and 5 bases from J; junction bases left unmatched: 7. Germline CDR1 and CDR2: MDHEN and SYDVKM. The CDR3 is CATAVDRGTGELFF. For the CDR3, the DNA is TGTGCCACCGCTGTGGACAGGGGGACCGGGGAGCTGTTTTTT.

This clone has just a few counts. The chain is built from TRBV6-5 and TRBJ1-2; D call uncertain. Germline assignment: CDR1 MNHEY and CDR2 SVGAGI. V gave up 6 bases and J gave up 0 bases, with 5 bases separating them. This CDR3 is 12 amino acids long. The CDR3 sequence: CASSPSNYGYTF. In DNA, the CDR3 is TGTGCCAGCAGCCCATCTAACTATGGCTACACCTTC.

The chain combines TRBV7-2 with TRBJ2-2; possibly TRBD1 for D (6 bases). Between the trimmed V and J ends, which lost 6 bases and 4 bases, there was a span of 15 bases. The CDR3 has 15 residues. The germline CDR1 and CDR2 sequences are SGHTA and FQGNSA. CDR3 nucleotides: TGTGCCAGCAGTCACTGGGGGCCCGGCACCGGGGAGCTGTTTTTT. Protein: CASSHWGPGTGELFF.

This clone occurred a few times. This chain links TRBV4-3 with TRBJ1-1, with D uncertain. Trimming cost V 0 bases and J 0 bases, with 11 bases left between them. The CDR3 sequence is 16 residues long. CDR1 and CDR2 (germline): LGHNA, YSLEER. CDR3 amino acids: CASSQDSSLMNTEAFF. The CDR3 nucleotides read TGCGCCAGCAGCCAAGATTCGTCACTCATGAACACTGAAGCTTTCTTT.

The rearrangement uses TRBV23-1 and TRBJ1-1; D is ambiguous. TRBV23-1 is reported as an ORF; its role is uncertain. This CDR3 has 16 amino acids. V lost 2 bases and J lost 0, with 13 bases in between. CDR3 sequence (DNA): TGCGCCAGCAGTCAAAGACGGAAGGGCATGAACACTGAAGCTTTCTTT. Amino acids: CASSQRRKGMNTEAFF.

J is TRBJ1-5 and V is TRBV27; D remains unclear. CDR3 length: 14 residues. V was trimmed by 4 bases and J by 8 bases, leaving 15 bases between them. Per the germline V gene, CDR1 is MNHEY and CDR2 is SMNVEV (reference sequence). CDR3 sequence: CASSSDVASEPQHF. The CDR3 DNA follows: TGTGCCAGCAGTTCCGACGTTGCCTCTGAGCCCCAGCATTTT.

The rearrangement uses TRBV7-2 and TRBJ1-2, with unresolved D. Per the germline V gene, CDR1 is SGHTA and CDR2 is FQGNSA. V lost 7 bases to trimming and J lost 1 base, with 19 bases between them. CDR3 length: 16 residues. CDR3 nucleotide sequence: TGTGCCAGCACCACTACGTCTGGAGGATATAACTATGGCTACACCTTC. This sequence encodes CASTTTSGGYNYGYTF.

As to this clone: This sample includes further DNA sequences coding for the same CDR3. The V gene is TRBV5-1, the J gene TRBJ1-5; D remains unclear. Trimming shortened V by 1 base and J by 5 bases, and 7 bases separated the two germline ends. The CDR3 is 13 amino acids. Germline CDR1 reads SGHRS; CDR2 reads YFSETQ. CDR3 DNA: TGCGCCAGCAGCTTGACAGAGGATCAGCCCCAGCATTTT. Its translation is CASSLTEDQPQHF.

This chain uses TRBV5-1 with TRBJ1-1; the D gene is possibly TRBD1 (6 bases). The V end was cut by 4 bases, the J end by 5 bases, with 18 bases between. The CDR3 spans 15 residues. Germline V gene lookup returns CDR1 SGHRS and CDR2 YFSETQ. CDR3 in amino acids: CASSPEGGRGTEAFF. The CDR3 DNA is TGCGCCAGCAGCCCCGAGGGGGGGCGAGGGACTGAAGCTTTCTTT. The whole variable domain, remainder taken from reference TRBV5-1 and TRBJ1-1, is KAGVTQTPRYLIKTRGQQVTLSCSPISGHRSVSWYQQTPGQGLQFLFEYFSETQRNKGNFPGRFSGRQFSNSRSEMNVSTLELGDSALYLCASSPEGGRGTEAFFGQGTRLTVV.